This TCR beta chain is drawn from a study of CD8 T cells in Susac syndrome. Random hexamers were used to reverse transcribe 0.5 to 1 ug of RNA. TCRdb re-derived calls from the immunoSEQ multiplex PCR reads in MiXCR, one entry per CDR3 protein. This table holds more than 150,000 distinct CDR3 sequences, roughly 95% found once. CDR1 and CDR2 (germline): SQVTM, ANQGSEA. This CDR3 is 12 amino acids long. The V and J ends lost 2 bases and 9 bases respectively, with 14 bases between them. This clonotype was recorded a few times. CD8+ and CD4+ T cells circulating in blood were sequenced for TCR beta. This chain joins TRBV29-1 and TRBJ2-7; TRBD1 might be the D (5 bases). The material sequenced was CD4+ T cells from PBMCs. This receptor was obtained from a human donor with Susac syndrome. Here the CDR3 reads CSVELGHQGQYF. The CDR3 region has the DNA TGCAGCGTTGAATTAGGGCATCAGGGGCAGTACTTC.